The 5 T cell receptor beta chains presented below share a single source sample, sequenced in a study of shared clonotypes between healthy human individuals (dated by TCRdb to 2020 to 2022). For the CD8 naive samples, CD45RO-negative cells were positively selected for CCR7, yielding a CD45RA+CCR7+ population from which TemRA cells were excluded. Receptor libraries were prepared by the immunoSEQ multiplex PCR assay. This immuneACCESS table, as held by TCRdb, lists in-frame sequences with V and J called but not all clones. Of the missing ones, under half trace to an unresolved V gene in checked studies; the others have no known cause. The sample has some 2.1 million clones on record, around 96% of them singletons. The top ten constitute approximately 1.2% of the sample. Sequencing was carried out using naive CD8+ T cells sorted from blood. The meaning of the sample's cell subset or site label: CD45RA+CCR7+. These receptor sequences come from a man younger than 35 in good health.

Only a few counts were recorded for this clone. This same CDR3 is encoded by further DNA sequences in the sample. V is TRBV2 and J is TRBJ2-2, with TRBD1 matching over 8 bases. V gave up 1 base and J gave up 5 bases; unmatched junction bases: 0. Germline V gene lookup returns CDR1 SNHLY and CDR2 FYNNEI. The length of the CDR3 is 14 residues. The chain's CDR3 is CASSEGQGTGELFF. The CDR3 DNA reads as TGTGCCAGCAGTGAAGGACAGGGGACCGGGGAGCTGTTTTTT.

This clone was observed once. This rearrangement joins TRBV5-1 to TRBJ2-5; TRBD1 matches 8 bases. Germline CDR1 SGHRS, CDR2 YFSETQ. The CDR3 extends over 15 amino acids. V lost 3 bases, J lost 1 base, and 5 bases stayed unmatched. The CDR3 is CASSWRQGAQETQYF. The CDR3 DNA reads TGCGCCAGCAGCTGGCGGCAGGGGGCCCAAGAGACCCAGTACTTC.

V is TRBV5-3 and J is TRBJ1-2; the D is unclear. Being an ORF, TRBV5-3 has a function that is uncertain. The CDR3 covers 11 residues. V was trimmed by 4 bases and J by 2 bases, leaving 3 bases between them. In DNA form, the CDR3 reads TGTGCCAGAAGCCGCAACTATGGCTACACCTTC. Its translation is CARSRNYGYTF.

This chain links TRBV5-1 with TRBJ2-1; no firm D call. Germline V gene sequence: CDR1 SGHRS, CDR2 YFSETQ. V dropped 3 bases and J dropped 0 bases, with 10 bases sitting between them. There are 15 residues in the CDR3. The CDR3 nucleotides are TGCGCCAGCAGCTCCTCCATAAGCTCCTACAATGAGCAGTTCTTC. Protein: CASSSSISSYNEQFF.

The chain combines TRBV7-9 with TRBJ2-2; 10 nucleotides agree with TRBD1. The junction had 11 bases not matched to a gene; V was cut back by 5 bases and J by 5 bases. CDR3 length: 17 residues. CDR1 and CDR2 (germline): SEHNR, FQNEAQ (reference sequence). This CDR3 reads CASSPVLGTGETGELFF. For the CDR3, the DNA is TGTGCCAGCAGCCCCGTTCTCGGGACAGGGGAGACCGGGGAGCTGTTTTTT. Full variable domain (remainder filled in from reference TRBV7-9 and TRBJ2-2): DTGVSQNPRHKITKRGQNVTFRCDPISEHNRLYWYRQTLGQGPEFLTYFQNEAQLEKSRLLSDRFSAERPKGSFSTLEIQRTEQGDSAMYLCASSPVLGTGETGELFFGEGSRLTVL.